Given below is one T cell receptor (beta chain) in context. Its antigen is not known. There are 15 residues in the CDR3. Trimming pared 7 bases from V and 6 bases from J, leaving 19 bases between. Germline CDR1 SGHTA, CDR2 FQGNSA. The sample comes from a study of lymphopenia after photon versus proton radiotherapy. Study-level results: Larger post-nadir TCR diversity loss correlated inversely with survival in deceased patients. After lymphocyte nadir, photon-treated repertoires showed oligoclonal expansion, especially CD8+ Temra. Authors raise, but do not show, better survival with proton therapy. Under photons, naive T cells and diversity fell while effector/memory populations rose.

Only in-frame clones appear in the TCRdb table, and some are missing; sequencing was by immunoSEQ multiplex PCR. Here the sample spans tens of thousands of clones, about nine tenths being singletons. This chain joins TRBV7-2 and TRBJ2-1, with D uncertain. This sequence was found in a man aged 80 or over with esophageal cancer. Specimen: peripheral blood, collected from a patient treated with proton-based radiotherapy. This CDR3 reads CASTYGPADSNEQFF. CDR3 nucleotides: TGTGCCAGCACCTACGGCCCGGCGGATTCCAATGAGCAGTTCTTC.